This TCR beta chain came from a study of CD4 T cell repertoires and nickel (dated by TCRdb to 2019 to 2021). This clonotype was observed a few times. Its target antigen remains unknown. No qualities accompany the bases; no much larger clone lies one base away. CDR1 and CDR2 (MNHNY, SVGAGI) derive from the germline V gene (reference sequence). Relative to germline, V is missing 4 bases and J is missing 3 bases, with 7 bases of the junction outside any gene match. From the cysteine through the phenylalanine, the CDR3 covers 15 amino acids. Only the CDR3 DNA is retained, 45 bases long and in frame from the first base. The protocol used for the library was RT-PCR. These reads were obtained on an Illumina MiSeq. In TCRdb, the public reads were trimmed at Q25 with fastp and aligned with MiXCR, with productive beta chains retained. Entries that share a CDR3 protein sequence are merged under the most common genes and DNA. The sample yields around 310 distinct CDR3 sequences; 53% were counted once. Clones ranked in the top ten supply about an eighth of the sample.

This receptor was identified in a human donor in a nickel allergy study, with or without nickel allergy (not recorded which). It is not recorded whether this sample comes from one donor or several. The sequence joins TRBV6-6 to TRBJ2-3, with TRBD1 matching 7 junction bases. Sequencing was done on a sample of CD4+ T cells from blood, not recorded whether cultured. The base sequence is TGTGCCAGCAGTTTCCCTAAGGGGGCGACAGATACGCAGTATTTT. Its translation is CASSFPKGATDTQYF.